The sequence of this TCR beta chain was determined in a study of neurological immune-mediated disorders. This clonotype was counted at least ten times. The antigen is unknown. 5'RACE employing 10-nucleotide random UMIs yielded the cDNA. TCRdb reanalysed the 5' RACE reads using MiXCR and keeps one entry per CDR3 protein. The table has tens of thousands of distinct CDR3 sequences, roughly 4.7% seen once. General study findings and limits: Multiple sclerosis patients had less TCR clonal expansion than even healthy controls, unlike HTLV-1-associated myelopathy.

After removal of 10 bases from V and 2 bases from J, the junction contained 12 bases not matched to a gene. The CDR3 contains 15 residues. CDR1 and CDR2 (germline): LGHDT, YNNKEL (reference sequence). This receptor was obtained from a woman aged 30 to 39 with multiple sclerosis. The specimen sequenced was PBMCs. The rearrangement links TRBV3-1 to TRBJ2-3; 7 bases agree with TRBD2. The CDR3 bases are TGTGCCACCATGAGCTCTAGCGGAGTCACAGATACGCAGTATTTT. It encodes CATMSSSGVTDTQYF.